This entry lists 15 T cell receptor beta chains sequenced from one sample in a study of CXCR3-negative and CXCR3-positive naive CD8 T cells. cDNA libraries for TRB were generated by 5' RACE incorporating UMI labels. TCRdb re-called the 5' RACE reads; one entry per CDR3 protein, DNA not given. The repertoire table contains about 150,000 distinct CDR3 sequences. No antigen has been identified for these receptors. Findings and limits, study-wide: Relative to CXCR3-negative naive cells, CXCR3-positive naive cells had more hydrophobic TRB CDR3s.

Sequenced: naive CXCR3+ CD8+ T cells from blood. This sample's subset: CD45RO-CCR7+CD27+CD95- naive CD8+ T cells expressing CXCR3 (TNR3+). All receptors come from a human donor in good health. Some clones in this sample may be carry-over from other donors' samples.

The chain employs TRBV7-2 and TRBJ1-1. The CDR3 is made up of 14 amino acids. CDR1 and CDR2 from the germline V gene are SGHTA and FQGNSA. The chain's CDR3 is CANSLVSLDTEAFF.

The chain combines TRBV5-1 with TRBJ2-3; the D call from TCRdb, TRBD2, cannot be confirmed without DNA. CDR1 is SGHRS and CDR2 is YFSETQ in the germline V gene. This CDR3 region has 18 residues. This chain's CDR3 is CASSPGLVVREPMDTQYF.

V and J are TRBV28 and TRBJ1-1; the TCRdb D gene call, TRBD1, has no DNA to confirm it. The CDR3 is 14 amino acids. Germline CDR1 reads MDHEN; CDR2 reads SYDVKM. CDR3 protein: CASGYRGGYAEAFF.

The chain employs TRBV12-3 or TRBV12-4 and TRBJ2-7; with no DNA, the TCRdb D assignment of TRBD1 cannot be verified. The CDR3 is 13 amino acids. The CDR3 sequence is CASSLSLDYEQYF.

The J gene is TRBJ2-3, the V gene TRBV7-9; TCRdb's D gene call, TRBD1, goes unchecked for lack of DNA. The CDR3 spans 13 residues. Per germline, CDR1 SEHNR and CDR2 FQNEAQ (reference sequence). CDR3 amino acids: CASSRGRTDTQYF.

The CDR3 protein is CSVGTSLPYEQYF. The chain combines TRBV29-1 with TRBJ2-7; TCRdb picks TRBD2, but there is no DNA to check that call. Germline V lookup: CDR1 SQVTM, CDR2 ANQGSEA. The CDR3 sequence is 13 residues long.

This CDR3 reads CASSLAEATSGILSYEQYF. V usage is TRBV5-1 and J usage is TRBJ2-7; TCRdb's D gene call, TRBD2, goes unchecked for lack of DNA. The CDR3 extends over 19 amino acids. Germline V gene data show CDR1 as SGHRS and CDR2 as YFSETQ.

The chain carries TRBV28 and TRBJ1-1; the TRBD1 assignment by TCRdb is unverifiable without DNA. This CDR3 contains 15 residues. Germline lookup yields CDR1 MDHEN and CDR2 SYDVKM. CDR3: CASTPSPTGYTEAFF.

The rearrangement uses TRBV29-1 and TRBJ1-1. In germline, CDR1 is SQVTM, CDR2 ANQGSEA. The CDR3 is 13 residues long. This chain's CDR3 is CSVEGIGITEAFF.

The chain carries TRBV10-3 and TRBJ1-5; without DNA, the TCRdb call of TRBD1 cannot be checked. Germline V gene sequence: CDR1 ENHRY, CDR2 SYGVKD. This CDR3 has 14 residues. CDR3 sequence reads: CAISAQASNQPQHF.

V gene TRBV29-1 combines with J gene TRBJ2-1; the D gene TCRdb calls, TRBD1, cannot be checked with no DNA. Germline values: CDR1 SQVTM, CDR2 ANQGSEA. This CDR3 is built from 13 residues. The CDR3 here is CSVPTGGLHEQFF.

The chain couples TRBV4-3 to TRBJ2-3; there is no DNA to check the TCRdb D call of TRBD2. The CDR3 is 19 residues long. Germline CDR1 and CDR2: LGHNA and YSLEER. This CDR3 reads CASSQGPVAGGTILDTQYF.

This chain connects TRBV6-6 to TRBJ1-1; the TCRdb D gene call, TRBD1, has no DNA to confirm it. This CDR3 contains 14 residues. CDR1 is MNHNY and CDR2 is SVGAGI in the germline V gene (reference sequence). CDR3 region: CASTDRLWNTEAFF.

V usage is TRBV12-3 or TRBV12-4 and J usage is TRBJ2-1. The CDR3 is 11 residues long. CDR3: CASSLEPPMRF.

V gene TRBV7-6 combines with J gene TRBJ2-3; TCRdb reports TRBD1, a call that lacks DNA to check it against. CDR1 is SGHVS and CDR2 is FNYEAQ in the germline V gene. The CDR3 sequence is 15 residues long. CDR3: CASSLGPRGTDTQYF.